A single sample is the source of the 11 T cell receptor beta chains below, sequenced in a study of T cells in women clearing cervical HPV infection. Clones were sequenced by immunoSEQ multiplex PCR, and TCRdb holds only the in-frame ones, with some missing. In all, the sample yields approximately 16,000 clones. The specimen was blood buffy coat. These receptors were obtained from a woman aged 18-70 years with a cervical HPV16 infection that either progressed to CIN3+ or cleared (not recorded which).

A remark on this clone: The read falls 3 residues short of the CDR3 end, and the missing part is taken from the germline J gene. The chain uses TRBV20-1 and TRBJ2-5; 11 positions match TRBD2. CDR1 and CDR2 from the germline V gene are DFQATT and SNEGSKA (reference sequence). Trimming cost V 4 bases and J 2 bases; bases outside gene matches: 3. This CDR3 spans 14 amino acids. The CDR3 region is CSAIRLAGQETQYF. The covered CDR3 bases are TGCAGTGCTATAAGACTAGCGGGGCAAGAGACC.

Details on this clone: The read terminates 3 residues ahead of where the CDR3 ends, so the germline J gene completes it. J is TRBJ2-7 and V is TRBV14; TRBD1 matches at 7 bases. The junction had 8 bases not matched to a gene; V was cut back by 3 bases and J by 0 bases. The CDR3 totals 16 residues. Per the germline V gene, CDR1 is SGHDN and CDR2 is FVKESK. The CDR3: CASSQTGYFFSYEQYF. Partial CDR3 DNA: TGTGCCAGCAGCCAGACAGGGTATTTTTTCTCCTACGAG.

A note on this clone: The CDR3 end is not reached by the read, which stops 3 residues before it; the germline J gene fills it in. The gene calls are TRBV20-1 and TRBJ2-7; D is possibly TRBD1 (6 bases). This CDR3 is 16 amino acids long. Germline lookup yields CDR1 DFQATT and CDR2 SNEGSKA (reference sequence). Between the trimmed V and J ends, which lost 0 bases and 2 bases, there was a span of 17 bases. CDR3: CSARDLRNRVPYEQYF. The CDR3 DNA, read in part, is TGCAGTGCTAGAGATTTGCGAAACAGGGTCCCCTACGAG.

Worth noting for this clone: The read halts 3 residues ahead of the CDR3 end, with the missing end drawn from the germline J gene. V gene TRBV20-1 combines with J gene TRBJ2-1; no firm D call. Germline loops: CDR1 DFQATT, CDR2 SNEGSKA (reference sequence). The CDR3 has 14 amino acids. Trimming pared 6 bases from V and 3 bases from J, leaving 15 bases between. CDR3 sequence reads: CSALSWRNYNEQFF. The DNA read from the CDR3 is TGCAGTGCCCTCTCCTGGCGGAACTACAATGAG.

About this clone itself: From the germline J gene comes the end of the CDR3, since the read stops 3 residues before it. The rearrangement uses TRBV28 and TRBJ1-3; TRBD1 agrees at 7 bases. Germline-derived CDR1 and CDR2 are MDHEN and SYDVKM. This CDR3 is built from 13 residues. With 11 bases clipped from V and 2 bases from J, the junction kept 6 bases outside the gene matches. The CDR3 DNA, read in part, is TGTGCCGGCACGACAGGGACTGGAAACACC. Its protein product is CAGTTGTGNT. The whole CDR3 protein reads CAGTTGTGNTIYF.

About this clone itself: The read ends 3 residues before the CDR3 terminus; that terminus is restored from the germline J gene. The chain joins TRBV5-1 to TRBJ1-4; D may be TRBD1 (6 bases). The germline V and J ends were trimmed by 4 bases and 6 bases, with 19 bases remaining between them. Germline V lookup: CDR1 SGHRS, CDR2 YFSETQ. There are 16 residues in the CDR3. CDR3 bases read: TGCGCCAGCAGCCCAAACCTACAGGGATCATATGAAAAA. Its protein product is CASSPNLQGSYEK. The complete CDR3 reads CASSPNLQGSYEKLFF.

This clone shows up as medium-sized (0.01 to 0.1%) by frequency. Read data end 3 residues before the CDR3 end; the end is taken from the germline J gene. The chain links TRBV18 to TRBJ2-3; TRBD1 aligns across 9 bases. CDR3 length: 13 amino acids. The ends lost 7 bases at V and 3 bases at J; junction bases unmatched: 2. Germline assignment: CDR1 KGHSH and CDR2 LQKENI. CDR3 sequence: CASLQGATDTQYF. The part of the CDR3 DNA that was read is TGTGCCAGCTTACAGGGGGCAACAGATACG.

As for this clone: The read halts 3 residues ahead of the CDR3 end, with the missing end drawn from the germline J gene. This chain uses TRBV28 with TRBJ2-1; tentative D call: TRBD2 (5 bases). Trimming left V 1 base short and J 4 bases short, with 14 bases between. The CDR3 sequence is 16 residues long. The V gene's germline CDR1 is MDHEN and CDR2 SYDVKM. The DNA read from the CDR3 is TGTGCCAGCAGTTTATTGGCCGCGGCGGGTTACAATGAG. As protein: CASSLLAAAGYNE. The CDR3 in full is CASSLLAAAGYNEQFF.

Of note for this clone: The CDR3 end falls 3 residues outside the read, so it is completed with the germline J gene. The rearrangement links TRBV5-4 to TRBJ1-2; 7 nucleotides agree with TRBD1. Germline V gene data show CDR1 as SGHNT and CDR2 as YYREEE (reference sequence). The CDR3 length is 13 residues. V gave up 2 bases and J gave up 5 bases; unmatched junction bases: 3. CDR3 region: CASSFPGQYGYTF. The sequenced part of the CDR3 DNA is TGTGCCAGCAGCTTTCCGGGACAGTATGGC.

Notes on this clone: The CDR3 goes on 3 residues after the read ends, and that part is filled in from the germline J gene. The chain couples TRBV2 to TRBJ2-7, with 8 nucleotides matching TRBD2. The V gene end was trimmed by 2 bases and the J gene end by 6 bases; junction bases not matched to a gene: 6. The germline V gene has CDR1 SNHLY and CDR2 FYNNEI. The CDR3 is 14 residues long. Incomplete CDR3 DNA: TGTGCCAGCAGTGAAAATAGCGGGGTTGGCGAG. Its translation is CASSENSGVGE. The complete CDR3 sequence is CASSENSGVGEQYF.

Remarks on this clone: The read terminates 3 residues before the CDR3 end, so the remaining end is supplied by the germline J gene. This chain links TRBV14 with TRBJ2-5, with unresolved D. Trimming took off 0 bases at V and 5 bases at J, with 4 bases between the two ends. This CDR3 spans 12 amino acids. Germline V lookup: CDR1 SGHDN, CDR2 FVKESK. The CDR3 here is CASSQDLETQYF. The DNA read from the CDR3 is TGTGCCAGCAGCCAAGATCTTGAGACC.